These 27 T cell receptor beta chains came from one sample sequenced in a study of T-cell reconstitution after alpha-beta-depleted transplantation in children. Using unique molecular identifiers, the investigators prepared the TCRbeta library. From the PCR reads, TCRdb called clonotypes with MiXCR, one entry per CDR3 protein. The repertoire holds about 600,000 distinct CDR3 sequences, with under 30% as singletons. The sequences come from PBMCs, mostly from graft donor cells, collected 360 days after TCRalphabeta/CD19-depleted stem cell transplant. The receptors shown here come from a boy under three years old who had a stem cell transplant for acute myeloid leukemia, so the T cells may come from the graft donor.

This clonotype was recorded many times. In nucleotides, the CDR3 is TGTGCCAGCAGCCAAGGGACAGGGGGTCTAAGGTACCAAGAGACCCAGTACTTC. Protein product: CASSQGTGGLRYQETQYF. The chain has TRBV11-1 and TRBJ2-5, with 11 positions matching TRBD1. The CDR3 covers 18 residues. The V gene end was trimmed by 5 bases and the J gene end by 0 bases; junction bases not matched to a gene: 11. Germline V lookup: CDR1 SGHAT, CDR2 FQDESV (reference sequence).

This clonotype was detected many times. The chain is built from TRBV12-3 or TRBV12-4 and TRBJ2-2; D remains ambiguous. The CDR3 extends over 13 amino acids. V lost 3 bases to trimming and J lost 6 bases, with 8 bases between them. As DNA, the CDR3 is TGTGCCAGCAGTTTCAGCCTGTCCGGGGAGCTGTTTTTT. It specifies CASSFSLSGELFF.

This clonotype was counted ten times or more. V gene TRBV6-5 combines with J gene TRBJ1-1, with a weak D call TRBD1 (6 bases). The CDR3 totals 14 residues. The ends were cut back, 0 bases at V and 4 bases at J, with 9 bases in the middle. Germline CDR1 MNHEY, CDR2 SVGAGI. The chain's CDR3 is CASSYSLGGTEAFF. In nucleotides, the CDR3 is TGTGCCAGCAGTTACTCATTAGGGGGCACTGAAGCTTTCTTT.

The chain carries TRBV7-9 and TRBJ2-1, with no clear D. Germline V gives CDR1 SEHNR, CDR2 FQNEAQ (reference sequence). Trimming removed 8 bases from V and 6 bases from J, with 8 bases in between. The length of the CDR3 is 11 residues. This CDR3 is CASDEFNEQFF. In DNA, the CDR3 is TGTGCCAGCGATGAGTTCAATGAGCAGTTCTTC.

This clonotype appeared many times. The V call is TRBV5-1, the J call TRBJ1-3, with TRBD1 as a possible D gene (6 bases). There are 18 residues in the CDR3. The germline CDR1 and CDR2 sequences are SGHRS and YFSETQ. The germline V and J ends were trimmed by 3 bases and 0 bases, with 19 bases remaining between them. CDR3 loop: CASSSRGIDIFSGNTIYF. DNA for the CDR3: TGCGCCAGCAGCTCGAGGGGGATTGACATTTTCTCTGGAAACACCATATATTTT.

In this sample, this clonotype turned up a few times. J is TRBJ2-1 and V is TRBV20-1; TRBD2 agrees at 8 bases. V shed 5 bases, J shed 2 bases, and the junction held 8 bases outside the gene matches. In germline, CDR1 is DFQATT, CDR2 SNEGSKA (reference sequence). The CDR3 runs to 15 residues. The CDR3 nucleotides read TGCAGTGCTCAGAAAGCGGGGGTAACCTACAATGAGCAGTTCTTC. It specifies CSAQKAGVTYNEQFF.

This clonotype was detected a few times. Germline is not matched at one junction end, which may reflect a read error. The rearrangement joins TRBV5-6 to TRBJ2-1; 10 nucleotides agree with TRBD1. Germline CDR1 SGHDT, CDR2 YYEEEE. The CDR3 has 13 residues. This CDR3 is CASSHLPGQGMVF. DNA for the CDR3: TGTGCCAGCAGCCACCTCCCGGGACAGGGGATGGTCTTC.

The chain is built from TRBV5-6 and TRBJ2-5; D call uncertain. This CDR3 is 15 amino acids long. CDR1 and CDR2 (germline): SGHDT, YYEEEE. Between the trimmed V and J ends, which lost 0 bases and 1 base, there was a span of 10 bases. The CDR3 DNA sequence: TGTGCCAGCAGCTTGGGTGTCTCGCCCCAAGAGACCCAGTACTTC. Amino acids: CASSLGVSPQETQYF.

This clonotype has more than one count but fewer than ten. The genes are TRBV12-3 or TRBV12-4 and TRBJ1-2; possible D gene TRBD1, 6 bases. This CDR3 spans 14 amino acids. Trimming took 1 base from V and 4 from J, leaving 10 bases between them. CDR3 DNA sequence: TGTGCCAGCAGTTTAGGTGGACAGATCTATGGCTACACCTTC. It translates to CASSLGGQIYGYTF.

V and J are TRBV20-1 and TRBJ2-1; the match to TRBD2 covers 9 bases. Trimming cost V 3 bases and J 8 bases; bases outside gene matches: 8. CDR1 and CDR2 (germline): DFQATT, SNEGSKA (reference sequence). The length of the CDR3 is 14 residues. Written as DNA, the CDR3 is TGCAGTGCTAGTGGAGCGGGGGGCCTGGATGAGCAGTTCTTC. Translation: CSASGAGGLDEQFF.

The CDR3 DNA follows: TGCAGCGTTTCTGGATCTGGCACCGGGGAGCTGTTTTTT. Its translation is CSVSGSGTGELFF. The genes are TRBV29-1 and TRBJ2-2; unclear D gene. The CDR3 covers 13 residues. V was trimmed by 5 bases and J by 4 bases, leaving 11 bases between them. The germline V gene has CDR1 SQVTM and CDR2 ANQGSEA.

The chain is built from TRBV5-6 and TRBJ2-7; D gene uncertain. Germline CDR1 SGHDT, CDR2 YYEEEE. The CDR3 length is 13 residues. The V end lost 4 bases, the J end lost 7 bases, and 15 bases lay between the germline ends. The CDR3 is CASSPGSFGEQYF. The CDR3 coding sequence is TGTGCCAGCAGCCCCGGTTCGTTTGGAGAGCAGTACTTC.

The chain combines TRBV4-3 with TRBJ2-6; D is unresolved. The V gene's germline CDR1 is LGHNA and CDR2 YSLEER. Between the trimmed V and J ends, which lost 0 bases and 1 base, there was a span of 7 bases. The CDR3 contains 16 residues. The CDR3 spells CASSQEVGSGANVLTF. In nucleotides, the CDR3 is TGCGCCAGCAGCCAAGAGGTGGGGTCTGGGGCCAACGTCCTGACTTTC.

The chain uses TRBV15 and TRBJ2-1; D gene unclear. V lost 0 bases to trimming and J lost 8 bases, with 14 bases between them. Per the germline V gene, CDR1 is LNHNV and CDR2 is YYDKDF (reference sequence). The CDR3 is 15 amino acids. CDR3 loop: CATSREAQIQDEQFF. In DNA, the CDR3 is TGTGCCACCAGCAGAGAGGCGCAGATTCAGGATGAGCAGTTCTTC.

This clonotype showed up many times. The chain employs TRBV7-9 and TRBJ1-6; perhaps TRBD1 as D (6 bases). The CDR3 extends over 18 amino acids. Germline-derived CDR1 and CDR2 are SEHNR and FQNEAQ (reference sequence). Deletions cut 5 bases from V and 0 bases from J, with 17 bases between. CDR3 sequence: CASSASGTLSSYNSPLHF. In nucleotides, the CDR3 is TGTGCCAGCAGCGCCTCCGGGACACTAAGCTCCTATAATTCACCCCTCCACTTT.

This clonotype came up a few times. The V gene is TRBV7-8, the J gene TRBJ1-1, with TRBD1 as a possible D gene (6 bases). The V gene lost 4 bases and the J gene lost 3 bases, with 12 bases spanning the gap. The CDR3 extends over 14 amino acids. Germline-derived CDR1 and CDR2 are SGHVS and FQNEAQ. The CDR3 coding sequence is TGTGCCAGCAGCTCGATCGGACAGTACACTGAAGCTTTCTTT. Residues: CASSSIGQYTEAFF.

The V and J genes are TRBV27 and TRBJ2-1; unclear D gene. The CDR3 is 14 amino acids. The V end lost 2 bases, the J end lost 8 bases, and 13 bases lay between the germline ends. Germline loops: CDR1 MNHEY, CDR2 SMNVEV (reference sequence). The CDR3 region is CASSLMHLVDEQFF. The CDR3 coding sequence is TGTGCCAGCAGTTTAATGCATCTAGTGGATGAGCAGTTCTTC.

The genes are TRBV25-1 and TRBJ2-2, with D possibly matching TRBD2 (6 bases). Germline V gene data show CDR1 as MGHDK and CDR2 as SYGVNS. V gave up 3 bases and J gave up 7 bases, with 9 bases separating them. This CDR3 spans 13 amino acids. This CDR3 is CASSDGGHGELFF. The CDR3 DNA reads TGTGCCAGCAGTGACGGGGGTCACGGGGAGCTGTTTTTT.

This rearrangement joins TRBV9 to TRBJ2-3; 11 bases are a match to TRBD2. V shed 3 bases and J 9 bases; nucleotides not matched to a gene: 3. Germline values: CDR1 SGDLS, CDR2 YYNGEE. The CDR3 sequence is 13 residues long. In DNA form, the CDR3 reads TGTGCCAGCAGCGGCAGACTAGCGGGGACGCAGTATTTT. It yields the protein CASSGRLAGTQYF.

This clonotype was recorded many times. The chain joins TRBV7-2 to TRBJ2-7, with 12 bases fitting TRBD1. The V segment lost 5 bases and the J segment 6 bases; nucleotides outside the gene matches: 5. The CDR3 has 14 residues. CDR1 SGHTA and CDR2 FQGNSA come from the germline V gene. The chain's CDR3 is CASSGRDRGREQYF. CDR3 sequence (DNA): TGTGCCAGCAGCGGCCGGGACAGGGGGCGCGAGCAGTACTTC.

The chain recombines TRBV3-1 with TRBJ1-1; possibly TRBD1 for D (5 bases). The V end was cut by 2 bases, the J end by 0 bases, with 10 bases between. CDR1 is LGHDT and CDR2 is YNNKEL in the germline V gene (reference sequence). CDR3 length: 15 amino acids. The CDR3 DNA is TGTGCCAGCAGCCAACCAGGGCGGATGAACACTGAAGCTTTCTTT. Translating gives CASSQPGRMNTEAFF.

The sample holds many counts of this clonotype. This chain connects TRBV7-9 to TRBJ1-2; no definite D call. The CDR3 covers 14 residues. Germline-derived CDR1 and CDR2 are SEHNR and FQNEAQ (reference sequence). Trimming took 3 bases from V and 5 from J, leaving 13 bases between them. The CDR3 here is CASSFRTGDYGYTF. The CDR3 nucleotides read TGTGCCAGCAGCTTTAGAACCGGGGATTATGGCTACACCTTC. Combining the CDR3 with reference TRBV7-9 and TRBJ1-2 gives the whole variable domain DTGVSQNPRHKITKRGQNVTFRCDPISEHNRLYWYRQTLGQGPEFLTYFQNEAQLEKSRLLSDRFSAERPKGSFSTLEIQRTEQGDSAMYLCASSFRTGDYGYTFGSGTRLTVV.

This clonotype was found a few times. The CDR3: CASSEIAADTQYF. The DNA of the CDR3 is TGTGCCAGCAGCGAAATAGCCGCAGATACGCAGTATTTT. This chain joins TRBV12-3 or TRBV12-4 and TRBJ2-3; D call uncertain. The ends were cut back, 6 bases at V and 4 bases at J, with 11 bases in the middle. CDR3 size: 13 residues.

This clonotype appeared a few times. This sequence joins TRBV20-1 and TRBJ2-1; the match to TRBD2 covers 7 bases. Germline loops: CDR1 DFQATT, CDR2 SNEGSKA (reference sequence). The V and J ends lost 0 bases and 7 bases, in that order; junction bases with no gene match: 6. This CDR3 comprises 14 residues. The CDR3 region has the DNA TGCAGTGCTAGAGATCGGGGACTACCGAATGAGCAGTTCTTC. Its protein is CSARDRGLPNEQFF.

The CDR3 loop reads CSARGHGGGSYEQYF. CDR3 in DNA: TGCAGTGCTAGAGGCCATGGTGGGGGGTCCTACGAGCAGTACTTC. The J gene is TRBJ2-7, the V gene TRBV20-1; tentative D call: TRBD2 (6 bases). The CDR3 is 15 residues long. Between the trimmed V and J ends, which lost 1 base and 1 base, there was a span of 14 bases. Per germline, CDR1 DFQATT and CDR2 SNEGSKA (reference sequence).

This clonotype was counted between two and nine times. The genes are TRBV20-1 and TRBJ1-5; D is perhaps TRBD1 (5 bases). Trimming pared 6 bases from V and 2 bases from J, leaving 11 bases between. The CDR3 covers 13 residues. The germline CDR1 and CDR2 sequences are DFQATT and SNEGSKA (reference sequence). CDR3 loop: CSAWDVRNQPQHF. DNA of the CDR3: TGCAGTGCATGGGACGTCCGCAATCAGCCCCAGCATTTT.

This clonotype was seen only a few times. V and J are TRBV20-1 and TRBJ2-7; TRBD2 aligns across 10 bases. The CDR3 runs to 13 residues. The trim removed 6 bases at V and 2 bases at J, leaving 4 bases unmatched. Germline V gene data show CDR1 as DFQATT and CDR2 as SNEGSKA (reference sequence). DNA of the CDR3: TGCAGTGCCCCGAGCGGGGGGGCCTACGAGCAGTACTTC. This sequence encodes CSAPSGGAYEQYF.